The 11 T cell receptor beta chains reported below all come from one sample, sequenced in a study of OX40 agonist ivuxolimab in advanced cancers. Measured with immunoSEQ multiplex PCR; TCRdb has only the in-frame clones, and not every one. The profile shows approximately 90,000 clones, roughly 90% of them singletons. Sequencing used CD4+ or CD8+ T cells sorted from blood, obtained in a trial of the OX40 agonist ivuxolimab. These receptors originate from an adult with an advanced solid tumor such as melanoma, head and neck, liver or kidney cancer.

In its sample, this clone was seen once. The rearrangement links TRBV10-3 to TRBJ1-6; 11 bases are shared with TRBD1. J lost 6 bases, V lost 3 bases, and 1 base had no gene match. The CDR3 loop spans 15 amino acids. Germline V CDR1 and CDR2: ENHRY, SYGVKD. The CDR3 is CAISDGQGANSPLHF. The CDR3 DNA follows: TGTGCCATCAGTGACGGACAGGGGGCTAATTCACCCCTCCACTTT.

V and J are TRBV7-2 and TRBJ1-2; D is uncertain. The germline V gene has CDR1 SGHTA and CDR2 FQGNSA. V was shortened by 7 bases and J by 0 bases, with 15 bases between the two germline ends. The CDR3 is 15 residues long. The CDR3 nucleotides read TGTGCCAGCACCCTATTTGGACCCGCTAACTATGGCTACACCTTC. Translating it yields CASTLFGPANYGYTF.

The rearrangement links TRBV6-6 to TRBJ2-7, with D perhaps matching TRBD1 (5 bases). The germline V gene has CDR1 MNHNY and CDR2 SVGAGI (reference sequence). V lost 5 bases and J 4 bases, leaving 12 bases between the germline ends. The CDR3 length is 13 residues. The CDR3 protein is CASSPAGLYEQYF. The CDR3 DNA is TGTGCCAGCAGTCCCGCAGGGTTATACGAGCAGTACTTC.

The chain joins TRBV28 to TRBJ1-6; D is unclear. The CDR3 is made up of 15 amino acids. Germline-derived CDR1 and CDR2 are MDHEN and SYDVKM. V was cut by 6 bases and J by 3 bases, with 12 bases left in between. CDR3 sequence: CASSRRENYNSPLHF. CDR3 nucleotide sequence: TGTGCCAGCAGCAGGAGAGAAAACTATAATTCACCCCTCCACTTT. Together with reference TRBV28 and TRBJ1-6, the CDR3 gives the full variable domain: DVKVTQSSRYLVKRTGEKVFLECVQDMDHENMFWYRQDPGLGLRLIYFSYDVKMKEKGDIPEGYSVSREKKERFSLILESASTNQTSMYLCASSRRENYNSPLHFGNGTRLTVT.

The rearrangement links TRBV6-5 to TRBJ2-7; 10 nucleotides align to TRBD1. The CDR3 has 15 residues. CDR1 is MNHEY and CDR2 is SVGAGI in the germline V gene. V dropped 6 bases and J dropped 1; count of bases not matched to a gene: 6. The CDR3 loop reads CASSQGQGMSYEQYF. In DNA form, the CDR3 reads TGTGCCAGCAGCCAGGGACAGGGGATGTCCTACGAGCAGTACTTC.

The rearrangement links TRBV27 to TRBJ2-7; 10 bases map to TRBD1. The CDR3 has 13 amino acids. V dropped 6 bases and J dropped 7; count of bases not matched to a gene: 6. Germline V gene lookup returns CDR1 MNHEY and CDR2 SMNVEV (reference sequence). The CDR3 region is CASRRGQGTEQYF. The CDR3 DNA reads as TGTGCCAGCAGACGGGGACAGGGGACAGAGCAGTACTTC.

V and J are TRBV11-1 and TRBJ1-3, with D unresolved. This CDR3 is 14 amino acids long. Germline V gene sequence: CDR1 SGHAT, CDR2 FQDESV (reference sequence). V dropped 7 bases and J dropped 0 bases, with 10 bases sitting between them. CDR3 sequence reads: CASTDRSSGNTIYF. The CDR3 nucleotides read TGTGCCAGCACCGATCGGTCCTCTGGAAACACCATATATTTT.

The chain carries TRBV6-1 and TRBJ1-2, with 7 bases lining up with TRBD1. Per the germline V gene, CDR1 is MNHNS and CDR2 is SASEGT. CDR3 size: 15 residues. The junction had 5 bases not matched to a gene; V was cut back by 2 bases and J by 2 bases. The chain's CDR3 is CASSEMTGLNYGYTF. The DNA for the CDR3 is TGTGCCAGCAGTGAAATGACAGGGCTCAACTATGGCTACACCTTC.

V gene TRBV29-1 combines with J gene TRBJ1-3; tentatively, D is TRBD1 (6 bases). The germline V gene has CDR1 SQVTM and CDR2 ANQGSEA. The CDR3 has 14 residues. Trimming removed 7 bases from V and 0 bases from J, with 13 bases in between. CDR3 sequence reads: CSGQGQSSGNTIYF. CDR3 nucleotide sequence: TGCAGCGGACAAGGACAGAGCTCTGGAAACACCATATATTTT. The full variable domain, its missing parts supplied by reference TRBV29-1 and TRBJ1-3, is SAVISQKPSRDICQRGTSLTIQCQVDSQVTMMFWYRQQPGQSLTLIATANQGSEATYESGFVIDKFPISRPNLTFSTLTVSNMSPEDSSIYLCSGQGQSSGNTIYFGEGSWLTVV.

The chain has TRBV27 and TRBJ2-5, with 7 positions matching TRBD2. Germline CDR1 is MNHEY and CDR2 is SMNVEV (reference sequence). The CDR3 is 14 residues long. Trimming at V came to 7 bases and at J to 1 base, leaving 6 bases not matched to a gene. CDR3 in amino acids: CASTMRGTQETQYF. As DNA, the CDR3 is TGTGCCAGCACCATGCGGGGGACCCAAGAGACCCAGTACTTC.

The chain links TRBV30 to TRBJ2-1; no clear D gene. This CDR3 has 10 amino acids. Germline values: CDR1 GTSNPN, CDR2 SVGIG (reference sequence). Trimming removed 1 base from V and 10 bases from J, with 5 bases in between. The CDR3 DNA follows: TGTGCCTGGAGTGCATCCGAGCAGTTCTTC. Translated: CAWSASEQFF.